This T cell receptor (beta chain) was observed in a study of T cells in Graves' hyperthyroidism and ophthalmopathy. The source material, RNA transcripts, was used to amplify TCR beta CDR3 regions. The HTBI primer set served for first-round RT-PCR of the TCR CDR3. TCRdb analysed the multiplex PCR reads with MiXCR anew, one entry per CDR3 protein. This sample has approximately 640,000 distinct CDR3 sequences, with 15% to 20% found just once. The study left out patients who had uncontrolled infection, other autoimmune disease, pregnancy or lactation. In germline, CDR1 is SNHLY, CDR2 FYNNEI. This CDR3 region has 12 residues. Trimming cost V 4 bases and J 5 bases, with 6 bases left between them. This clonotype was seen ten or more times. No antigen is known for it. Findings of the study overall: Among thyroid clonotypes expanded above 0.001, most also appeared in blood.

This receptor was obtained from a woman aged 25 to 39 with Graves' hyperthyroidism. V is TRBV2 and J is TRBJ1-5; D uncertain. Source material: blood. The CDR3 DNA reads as TGTGCCAGCAGTGGAACGGATCAGCCCCAGCATTTT. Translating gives CASSGTDQPQHF.